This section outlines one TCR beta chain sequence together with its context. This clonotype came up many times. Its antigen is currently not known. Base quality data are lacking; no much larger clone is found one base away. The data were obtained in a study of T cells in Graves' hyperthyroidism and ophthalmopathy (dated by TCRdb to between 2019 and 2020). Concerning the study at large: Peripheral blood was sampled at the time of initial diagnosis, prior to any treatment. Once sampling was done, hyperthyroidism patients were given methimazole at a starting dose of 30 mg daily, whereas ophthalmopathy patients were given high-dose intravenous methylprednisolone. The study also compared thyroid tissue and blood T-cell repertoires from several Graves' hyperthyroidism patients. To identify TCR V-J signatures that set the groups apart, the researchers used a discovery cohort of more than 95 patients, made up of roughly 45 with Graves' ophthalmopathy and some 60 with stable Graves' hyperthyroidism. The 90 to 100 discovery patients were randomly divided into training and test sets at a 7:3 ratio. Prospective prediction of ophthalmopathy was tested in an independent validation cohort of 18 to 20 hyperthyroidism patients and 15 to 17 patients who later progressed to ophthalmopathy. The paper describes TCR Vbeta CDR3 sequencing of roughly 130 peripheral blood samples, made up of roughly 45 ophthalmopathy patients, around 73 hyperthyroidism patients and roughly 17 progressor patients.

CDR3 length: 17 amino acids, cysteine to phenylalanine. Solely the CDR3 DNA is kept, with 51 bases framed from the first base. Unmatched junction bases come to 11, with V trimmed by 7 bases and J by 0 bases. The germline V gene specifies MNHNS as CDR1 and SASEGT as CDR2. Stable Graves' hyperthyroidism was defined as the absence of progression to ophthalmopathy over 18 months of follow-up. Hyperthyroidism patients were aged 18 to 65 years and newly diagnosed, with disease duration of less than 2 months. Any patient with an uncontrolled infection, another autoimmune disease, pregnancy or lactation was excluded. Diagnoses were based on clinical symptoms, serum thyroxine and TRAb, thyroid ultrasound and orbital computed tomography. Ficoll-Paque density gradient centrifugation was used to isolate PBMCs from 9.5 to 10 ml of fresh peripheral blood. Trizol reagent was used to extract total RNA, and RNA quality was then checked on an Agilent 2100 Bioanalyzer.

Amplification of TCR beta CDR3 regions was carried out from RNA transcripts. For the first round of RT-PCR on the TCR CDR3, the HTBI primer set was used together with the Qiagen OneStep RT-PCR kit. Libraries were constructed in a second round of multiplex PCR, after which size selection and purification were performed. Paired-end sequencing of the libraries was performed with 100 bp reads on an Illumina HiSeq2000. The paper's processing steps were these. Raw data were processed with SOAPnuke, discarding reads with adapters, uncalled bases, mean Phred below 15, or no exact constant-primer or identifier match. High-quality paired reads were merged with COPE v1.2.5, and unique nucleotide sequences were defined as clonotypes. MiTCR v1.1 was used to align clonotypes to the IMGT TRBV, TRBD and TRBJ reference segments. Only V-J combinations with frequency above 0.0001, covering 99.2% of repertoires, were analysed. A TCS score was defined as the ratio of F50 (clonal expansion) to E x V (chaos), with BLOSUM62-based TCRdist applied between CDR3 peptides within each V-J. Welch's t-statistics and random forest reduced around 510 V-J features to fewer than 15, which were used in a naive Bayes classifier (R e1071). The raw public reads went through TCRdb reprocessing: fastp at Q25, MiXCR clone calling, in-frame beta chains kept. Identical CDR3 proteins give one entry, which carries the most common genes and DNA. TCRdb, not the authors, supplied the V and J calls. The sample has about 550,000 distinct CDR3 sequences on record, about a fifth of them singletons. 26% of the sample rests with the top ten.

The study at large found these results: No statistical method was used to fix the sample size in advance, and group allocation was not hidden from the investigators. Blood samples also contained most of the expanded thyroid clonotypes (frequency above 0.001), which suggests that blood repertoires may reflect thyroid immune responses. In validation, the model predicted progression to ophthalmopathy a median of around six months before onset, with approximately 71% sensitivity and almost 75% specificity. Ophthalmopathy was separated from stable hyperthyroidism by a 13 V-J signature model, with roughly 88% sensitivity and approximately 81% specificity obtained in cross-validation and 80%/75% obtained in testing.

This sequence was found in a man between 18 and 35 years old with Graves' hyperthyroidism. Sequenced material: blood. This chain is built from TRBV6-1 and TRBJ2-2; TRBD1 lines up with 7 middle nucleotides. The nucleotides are TGTGCCAGCACCCTGAGGGGGCCCCCGACGAACACCGGGGAGCTGTTTTTT. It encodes CASTLRGPPTNTGELFF.